This T cell receptor beta chain was recorded in a study of T cell responses to AZD1222 COVID-19 vaccine (dated by TCRdb to the early 2020s). In the study overall: AZD1222 recipients with second doses at about 4 weeks or about 12 weeks were pooled, because spike-specific TCR depth and breadth did not differ between schedules. A total of roughly 240 trial participants underwent TCR sequencing, of whom 207 received two doses of AZD1222 and about 25 received two doses of the MenACWY control vaccine. Trial participants were enrolled into age subgroups of 18-55, 56-69 and 70-plus years, which contained about 150, 28 and 57 TCR-sequenced participants, respectively. Study-wide findings and limitations: Nearly half of unique spike-specific TCRs reportedly recognized epitopes outside regions mutated in the B.1.351 and B.1.1.7 variants. Most participants were white British and females outnumbered males, and the authors suggested that clonal diversity may have been underestimated. After two AZD1222 doses, both the breadth and the depth of spike-specific TCRs were significantly higher than at day 0 and than in MenACWY recipients. No day 14 peak-response samples were available, so repertoires were characterized only after the peak T cell response. In the small 56-69-year group, the increase in depth fell short of significance, most likely because of low power. Conclusions about previously exposed vaccinees are limited, since just 5 or 6 AZD1222 recipients were seropositive for SARS-CoV-2 at baseline. Vaccine-associated CD4 TCRs spanned the whole spike protein, with dominant responses in regions 160-218 and 743-854.

About this clone itself: Its antigen is currently not known. Within one base of it there is no much larger clone, and no base qualities were kept.

CDR1 and CDR2 (MNHEY, SVGEGT) derive from the germline V gene. The V end loses 6 bases and the J end loses 5 bases, and a stretch of 14 bases separates them. Taken from cysteine to phenylalanine, the CDR3 has 13 residues. The DNA shown is the 39-base CDR3, in frame from base 1. The CDR3 regions of human TCRbeta chains were analyzed by immunosequencing. For the original study's pipeline: TCRs in the repertoires were matched against a reference library of SARS-CoV-2-specific TCRs that had been generated with the MIRA antigen-specificity platform. Breadth was defined as the fraction of unique TCRs that were SARS-CoV-2-associated. Depth was defined as the fraction of total T cells that were SARS-CoV-2-associated. Using the MIRA data, each spike-specific TCR was assigned both to the spike region to which the TCR was reactive and to a CD4 or CD8 class. Log10-transformed breadth and depth values were compared by one-way ANOVA with Sidak's multiple comparisons tests. Here the immuneACCESS table is served through TCRdb, limited to in-frame sequences with V and J called. Missing clones are a known gap in these copies; in checked studies unresolved V genes cover under half, and the rest lacks a known reason. V and J calls and clone size come straight from that table; D and trimming were deduced from the DNA. The sample has some 120,000 clones on record, under 85% of them singletons. Around 6.2% of the sample comes from the top ten.

The time point label corresponds to: baseline before first vaccination. Vaccinee samples came from UK trials COV001 and COV002, including a single-blind randomized controlled phase 2/3 trial of AZD1222 (ChAdOx1 nCoV-19) in healthy adults. For TCRbeta chain sequencing, PBMC samples from trial participants were taken at day 0 and at day 28 after the second dose. The V gene is TRBV6-2 or TRBV6-3 and the J gene is TRBJ2-7, and perhaps TRBD2 as D gene, on 5 matching bases. The clonotype comes from an adult in good health. The sample was peripheral blood, taken on day 0 of AZD1222 vaccination. The nucleotide sequence is given as TGTGCCAGCAGCAGAGGCCGGGAACACGAGCAGTACTTC. This translates into CASSRGREHEQYF.